This T cell receptor (beta chain) is from a study of shared clonotypes between healthy human individuals. Findings and limits, study-wide: Naive subsets tended to show greater estimated richness than memory subsets.

This table comes from immunoSEQ multiplex PCR, and its TCRdb copy is limited to in-frame clones, with some not included. The repertoire holds roughly 2.5 million clones, with around nine tenths as singletons. Details on this clone: Its target is not known.

Germline CDR1 reads SNHLY; CDR2 reads FYNNEI. The J segment lost 0 bases and the V segment lost 7 bases, leaving 9 bases of the junction unmatched. The CDR3 totals 16 residues. What was sequenced was naive CD4+ T cells sorted from blood. Regarding subset: CD45RA+ positively selected. The origin of this receptor is a man in his late teens or twenties in good health. The rearrangement links TRBV2 to TRBJ2-4; 7 bases align to TRBD1. CDR3 sequence reads: CASTHRGAEAKNIQYF. The CDR3 coding sequence is TGTGCCAGCACACACAGGGGAGCCGAAGCCAAAAACATTCAGTACTTC.